Each of the 23 T cell receptor beta chains below was sequenced from the same sample in a study of blood T cell repertoires in COVID-19. Assay: immunoSEQ multiplex PCR; the TCRdb copy retains only in-frame clones and omits some. The sample records about 190,000 clones, about 88% being singletons. Material: PBMCs or T cells enriched from blood (not recorded which). These receptors all come from a woman aged 30 to 39 who had recovered from COVID-19.

V usage is TRBV6-4 and J usage is TRBJ2-2, with 8 bases matching TRBD2. With 4 bases clipped from V and 1 base from J, the junction kept 2 bases outside the gene matches. Germline V gives CDR1 MRHNA, CDR2 SNTAGT. The CDR3 loop spans 15 amino acids. CDR3 residues: CASSASGGNTGELFF. The CDR3 DNA is TGTGCCAGCAGTGCCAGCGGGGGGAACACCGGGGAGCTGTTTTTT.

This clone was recorded once. The chain combines TRBV29-1 with TRBJ2-1, with a tentative D call TRBD1 (5 bases). This CDR3 has 11 amino acids. Germline V lookup: CDR1 SQVTM, CDR2 ANQGSEA. The ends were cut back, 8 bases at V and 6 bases at J, with 11 bases in the middle. The chain's CDR3 is CSPTVFNEQFF. For the CDR3, the DNA is TGCAGCCCGACAGTTTTCAATGAGCAGTTCTTC.

The chain has TRBV12-3 or TRBV12-4 and TRBJ2-5, with D tentatively TRBD1 (5 bases). This CDR3 is built from 13 residues. The V and J ends lost 3 bases and 5 bases respectively, with 10 bases between them. The CDR3 here is CASSFLGRETQYF. In nucleotides, the CDR3 is TGTGCCAGCAGTTTCTTGGGGCGTGAGACCCAGTACTTC.

The sample holds a few counts of this clone. J is TRBJ2-3 and V is TRBV10-2; 9 bases agree with TRBD1. CDR3 length: 14 residues. V was clipped by 7 bases and J by 4 bases; unmatched bases: 6. Germline V gene data show CDR1 as WSHSY and CDR2 as SAAADI. CDR3 sequence reads: CASTSDRGADTQYF. The CDR3 DNA is TGCGCCAGCACCTCGGACAGGGGAGCAGATACGCAGTATTTT.

V gene TRBV6-2 or TRBV6-3 combines with J gene TRBJ1-4; TRBD1 aligns across 10 bases. Germline loops: CDR1 MNHEY, CDR2 SVGEGT. The V and J ends lost 6 bases and 4 bases, in that order; junction bases with no gene match: 8. CDR3 size: 16 residues. The CDR3 is CASSPRQGAGNEKLFF. CDR3 nucleotide sequence: TGTGCCAGCAGCCCTCGACAGGGGGCCGGTAATGAAAAACTGTTTTTT.

V and J are TRBV9 and TRBJ1-3; D call uncertain. Trimming removed 0 bases from V and 0 bases from J, with 13 bases in between. Germline CDR1 and CDR2: SGDLS and YYNGEE. The CDR3 is 17 amino acids. CDR3 residues: CASSVGGPASSGNTIYF. CDR3 coding DNA: TGTGCCAGCAGCGTAGGAGGTCCGGCGAGCTCTGGAAACACCATATATTTT.

V and J are TRBV5-1 and TRBJ1-3, with TRBD1 as a possible D gene (6 bases). The CDR3 runs to 14 residues. Deletions cut 4 bases from V and 4 bases from J, with 12 bases between. Germline CDR1 is SGHRS and CDR2 is YFSETQ. The CDR3 here is CASSPGGRGNTIYF. The CDR3 DNA follows: TGCGCCAGCAGCCCGGGGGGGCGCGGAAACACCATATATTTT. Full variable domain (rest looked up from reference TRBV5-1 and TRBJ1-3): KAGVTQTPRYLIKTRGQQVTLSCSPISGHRSVSWYQQTPGQGLQFLFEYFSETQRNKGNFPGRFSGRQFSNSRSEMNVSTLELGDSALYLCASSPGGRGNTIYFGEGSWLTVV.

This chain links TRBV10-3 with TRBJ2-3; 7 positions agree with TRBD2. This CDR3 region has 14 residues. After removal of 7 bases from V and 2 bases from J, the junction contained 6 bases not matched to a gene. Germline V gene sequence: CDR1 ENHRY, CDR2 SYGVKD. CDR3 DNA sequence: TGTGCCATCACTTGGGGGGGGTCCACAGATACGCAGTATTTT. Translation: CAITWGGSTDTQYF.

The genes are TRBV21-1 and TRBJ2-3; TRBD1, the table's D call, lacks a check against the DNA. TRBV21-1 counts as a pseudogene. The CDR3 covers 22 residues. The CDR3 loop is CASSKEGKDGQGVPFRTDTQYF. As DNA, the CDR3 is TGTGCCAGCAGCAAAGAGGGGAAAGACGGACAGGGGGTCCCCTTCCGCACAGATACGCAGTATTTT.

V usage is TRBV10-2 and J usage is TRBJ1-1; D ambiguous. The V and J ends lost 8 bases and 4 bases respectively, with 8 bases between them. Germline V gives CDR1 WSHSY, CDR2 SAAADI. CDR3 size: 11 residues. CDR3 coding DNA: TGCGCCAGCTCGGAGGGCACTGAAGCTTTCTTT. It translates to CASSEGTEAFF.

The rearrangement uses TRBV24-1 and TRBJ2-2, with D possibly matching TRBD2 (5 bases). Per germline, CDR1 KGHDR and CDR2 SFDVKD. V was pared by 3 bases and J by 7 bases, with 17 bases between. This CDR3 spans 16 amino acids. DNA for the CDR3: TGTGCCACCAGTGATACCCTGGGGAGTTTGGGCGGGGAGCTGTTTTTT. It translates to CATSDTLGSLGGELFF.

This rearrangement joins TRBV11-2 to TRBJ1-2, with unresolved D. V was trimmed by 4 bases and J by 2 bases, leaving 26 bases between them. The CDR3 has 19 residues. Per the germline V gene, CDR1 is SGHAT and CDR2 is FQNNGV. The CDR3 protein is CASSSVRRSGGERNYGYTF. DNA for the CDR3: TGTGCCAGCAGCTCCGTCCGTCGGTCTGGTGGGGAGAGGAACTATGGCTACACCTTC.

This chain joins TRBV20-1 and TRBJ1-1; D may be TRBD1 (5 bases). V was pared by 2 bases and J by 7 bases, with 8 bases between. Germline values: CDR1 DFQATT, CDR2 SNEGSKA (reference sequence). This CDR3 is 11 amino acids long. The CDR3 reads CSARRGFEAFF. The CDR3 DNA reads TGCAGTGCTAGAAGGGGATTTGAAGCTTTCTTT.

As regards this clone: A read error may explain this, as a much larger clone is one base away. Other DNA sequences in this sample translate to the same CDR3. The chain employs TRBV11-2 and TRBJ1-2, with D unresolved. The CDR3 is 14 amino acids. Germline V gives CDR1 SGHAT, CDR2 FQNNGV. CDR3 sequence: CASTRENYNYGYTF. DNA for the CDR3: TGTGCCAGCACCCGGGAGAACTATAACTATGGCTATACCTTC.

There are a few counts of this clone. V and J are TRBV3-1 (or the pseudogene TRBV3-2) and TRBJ1-2, with D perhaps TRBD1 (6 bases). Germline CDR1 and CDR2: LGHDT and YNNKEL (reference sequence). Trimming shortened V by 1 base and J by 5 bases, and 11 bases separated the two germline ends. This CDR3 has 14 residues. CDR3 DNA sequence: TGTGCCAGCAGCCAAGGGGCAGGGACATATGGCTACACCTTC. The encoded protein is CASSQGAGTYGYTF.

J is TRBJ1-5 and V is TRBV19; tentatively, D is TRBD1 (5 bases). Germline V gene lookup returns CDR1 LNHDA and CDR2 SQIVND (reference sequence). This CDR3 region has 15 residues. Trimming removed 9 bases from V and 4 bases from J, with 19 bases in between. The CDR3 DNA reads TGTGCCAGCCGCCGGCAGGGAGGGTGGAATCAGCCCCAGCATTTT. Protein: CASRRQGGWNQPQHF.

V and J are TRBV4-1 and TRBJ1-3; TRBD1 is a possible D gene (6 bases). The CDR3 has 15 amino acids. The V and J ends lost 5 bases and 2 bases respectively, with 13 bases between them. The V gene's germline CDR1 is MGHRA and CDR2 YSYEKL. The CDR3 sequence: CASSLRQVAGNTIYF. The CDR3 nucleotides read TGCGCCAGCAGCTTGAGACAGGTCGCTGGAAACACCATATATTTT.

The V call is TRBV9, the J call TRBJ1-5, with D perhaps matching TRBD1 (6 bases). The V end lost 4 bases, the J end lost 7 bases, and 18 bases lay between the germline ends. Germline-derived CDR1 and CDR2 are SGDLS and YYNGEE. This CDR3 region has 15 residues. In nucleotides, the CDR3 is TGTGCCAGCAGCCGACAGGATACTCGGTTGCAGCCCCAGCATTTT. Amino acids: CASSRQDTRLQPQHF.

The V call is TRBV4-1, the J call TRBJ2-7; 10 bases fit TRBD1. Looked up from germline, CDR1 is MGHRA and CDR2 is YSYEKL. V shed 1 base, J shed 2 bases, and the junction held 11 bases outside the gene matches. The CDR3 consists of 18 residues. CDR3 protein: CASSQGAPDRGRPYEQYF. The CDR3 nucleotides read TGCGCCAGCAGCCAAGGAGCCCCCGACAGGGGGCGTCCCTACGAGCAGTACTTC.

This chain uses TRBV21-1 with TRBJ2-7; the D segment call TRBD1 is taken from the table without a DNA check. TRBV21-1 represents a pseudogene. CDR3 size: 14 residues. For the CDR3, the DNA is TGTGCCAGCCTGTCGACAGGGACCACCTACGAGCAGTACGTC. Protein sequence: CASLSTGTTYEQYV.

The V call is TRBV11-1, the J call TRBJ2-7, with D maybe TRBD1 (5 bases). The germline V gene has CDR1 SGHAT and CDR2 FQDESV (reference sequence). CDR3 length: 14 amino acids. Trimming cost V 4 bases and J 4 bases, with 14 bases left between them. The CDR3 loop is CASSSPITGYEQYF. CDR3 nucleotides: TGTGCCAGCAGCTCCCCGATAACAGGTTACGAGCAGTACTTC.

The genes are TRBV10-3 and TRBJ1-6; TRBD1 matches 9 bases. Per germline, CDR1 ENHRY and CDR2 SYGVKD. The CDR3 has 15 residues. J was trimmed by 8 bases and V by 11 bases; bases with no gene match: 13. CDR3 residues: CAVQWGQGDYSPLHF. CDR3 DNA sequence: TGTGCCGTCCAATGGGGACAGGGAGACTATTCACCCCTCCACTTT.

The CDR3 coding sequence is TGTGCCAGCAGCTACAGGACAGGTGTTAGCCTGGGGATTCAGTACTTC. Its translation: CASSYRTGVSLGIQYF. The genes are TRBV3-1 (or the pseudogene TRBV3-2) and TRBJ2-4; 7 bases agree with TRBD1. Germline V gene data show CDR1 as LGHDT and CDR2 as YNNKEL (reference sequence). Trimming removed 5 bases from V and 10 bases from J; junction bases left unmatched: 17. The length of the CDR3 is 16 residues.